This TCR beta chain was captured by sequencing in a study of shared clonotypes between healthy human individuals. Study observations and caveats: The represented genetic and exposure-history diversity was limited by the small number of donors.

The CDR3 extends over 13 amino acids. CDR1 SGHTA and CDR2 FQGNSA come from the germline V gene. Libraries were prepared by immunoSEQ multiplex PCR; TCRdb keeps only in-frame clonotypes and omits some of them. The sample holds around 550,000 clones, 85% to 95% seen once. On this clone itself: What it binds is not known.

CD45RO-negative, CCR7-selected cells formed the naive CD8 fraction, which excluded terminally differentiated effector memory CD45RA+ cells. This chain uses TRBV7-2 with TRBJ2-5; 8 positions agree with TRBD1. The DNA end is more similar to TRBJ2-7, so the J call may be wrong. What was sequenced was naive CD8+ T cells sorted from blood. The clonotype comes from a woman aged 25 to 45 in good health. In DNA form, the CDR3 reads TGTGCCATAACGCGGCAGGGGGCCAACGAGCAGTACTTC. Its translation is CAITRQGANEQYF.